This paragraph reports one T cell receptor beta chain. These data belong to a study of blood T cell repertoires in COVID-19. Only in-frame clones appear in the TCRdb table, and some are missing; sequencing was by immunoSEQ multiplex PCR. Of roughly 70,000 clones listed, roughly 90% are singletons. The CDR3 length is 15 residues. Germline V gene sequence: CDR1 LGHDT, CDR2 YNNKEL (reference sequence). With 4 bases clipped from V and 6 bases from J, the junction kept 9 bases outside the gene matches. Sequenced sample: peripheral blood. This sequence was found in a human donor in a cohort sampled during active COVID-19. The J gene is TRBJ1-5, the V gene TRBV3-1 (or the pseudogene TRBV3-2); 7 nucleotides agree with TRBD1. The CDR3 nucleotides are TGTGCCAGCAGCCTCGGACAGGTTGGTAGTCAGCCCCAGCATTTT. Translation: CASSLGQVGSQPQHF.